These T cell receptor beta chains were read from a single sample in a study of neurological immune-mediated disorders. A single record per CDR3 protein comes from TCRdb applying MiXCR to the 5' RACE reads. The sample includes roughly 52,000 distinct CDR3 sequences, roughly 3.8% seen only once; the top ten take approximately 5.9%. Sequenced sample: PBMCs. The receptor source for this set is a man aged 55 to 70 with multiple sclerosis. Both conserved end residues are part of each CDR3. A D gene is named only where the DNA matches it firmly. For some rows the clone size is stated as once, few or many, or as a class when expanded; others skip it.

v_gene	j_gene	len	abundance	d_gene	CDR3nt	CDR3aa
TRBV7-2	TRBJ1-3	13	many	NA	TGTGCCAGCAGCTCCTACTCTGGAAACACCATATATTTT	CASSSYSGNTIYF
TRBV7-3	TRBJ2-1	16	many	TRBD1	TGTGCCAGCAGCCCTTCGTCGAGACAGGGCACCGATGAGCAGTTCTTC	CASSPSSRQGTDEQFF
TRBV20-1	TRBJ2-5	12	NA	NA	TGCAGTGCTAGTAGCCAGGGAGAGACCCAGTACTTC	CSASSQGETQYF
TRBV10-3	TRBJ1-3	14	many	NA	TGTGCCATCAGTCAGGACCGCTCTGGAAACACCATATATTTT	CAISQDRSGNTIYF
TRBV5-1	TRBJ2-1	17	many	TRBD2	TGCGCCAGCAGCTCGGGACTAGCGGGAGGGACCTACAATGAGCAGTTCTTC	CASSSGLAGGTYNEQFF
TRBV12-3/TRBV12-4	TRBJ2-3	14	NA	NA	TGTGCCAGCAGTTTGGACAAGAACACAGATACGCAGTATTTT	CASSLDKNTDTQYF
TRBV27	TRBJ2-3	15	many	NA	TGTGCCAGCAGTTTAGGCTCCCAAGGCACAGATACGCAGTATTTT	CASSLGSQGTDTQYF
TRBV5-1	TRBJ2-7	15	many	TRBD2	TGCGCCAGCAGCTTGGGTGGGACTAGCGGCTACGAGCAGTACTTC	CASSLGGTSGYEQYF
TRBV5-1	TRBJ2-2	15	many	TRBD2	TGCGCCAGCACGGGGACTAGCGGGAGTCACGGGGAGCTGTTTTTT	CASTGTSGSHGELFF
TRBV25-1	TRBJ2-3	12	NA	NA	TGTGCCAGCAGTGCAGACACAGATACGCAGTATTTT	CASSADTDTQYF
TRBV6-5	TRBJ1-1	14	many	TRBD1	TGTGCCAGCAATCCAGGGGGCTCAAACACTGAAGCTTTCTTT	CASNPGGSNTEAFF
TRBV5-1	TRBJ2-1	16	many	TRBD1	TGCGCCAGCAGCTTGGAGGGGGCCCGGGGTTACAATGAGCAGTTCTTC	CASSLEGARGYNEQFF
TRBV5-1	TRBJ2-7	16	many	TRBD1	TGCGCCAGCAGCTTGGGCTGGCAGGGGGCGCACAACGAGCAGTACTTC	CASSLGWQGAHNEQYF
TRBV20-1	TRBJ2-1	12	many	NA	TGCAGTGCTAGAGAGAAATACAATGAGCAGTTCTTC	CSAREKYNEQFF
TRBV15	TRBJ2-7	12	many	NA	TGTGCCACCAGCCATCAGGAGTACGAGCAGTACTTC	CATSHQEYEQYF
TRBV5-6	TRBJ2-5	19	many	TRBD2	TGTGCCAGCAGCTTGATGAGGACTAGCGGGGGGGCCATGCTAGAGACCCAGTACTTC	CASSLMRTSGGAMLETQYF
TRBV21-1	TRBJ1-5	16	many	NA	TGTGCCAGCCTTTCGTGTGGGCGTGCGGGCAATCAGCCCCAGCATTTT	CASLSCGRAGNQPQHF
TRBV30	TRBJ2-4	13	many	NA	TGTGCCTGGAGTGTACCTGGGGGAAACATTCAGTACTTC	CAWSVPGGNIQYF
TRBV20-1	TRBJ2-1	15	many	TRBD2	TGCAGTGCTAGAGTCCCTAGCGGGACCTCCAATGAGCAGTTCTTC	CSARVPSGTSNEQFF
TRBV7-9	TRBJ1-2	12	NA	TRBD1	TGTGCCAGCAGCTACTCAGACAGGGGGAGTACCTTC	CASSYSDRGSTF
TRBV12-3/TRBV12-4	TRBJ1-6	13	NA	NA	TGTGCGAGCAGTTTCGGGGGTAATTCAACCCTCAACTTT	CASSFGGNSTLNF
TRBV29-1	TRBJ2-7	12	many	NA	TGCAGCGTTGGGACCGACACCTACGAGCAGTACTTC	CSVGTDTYEQYF
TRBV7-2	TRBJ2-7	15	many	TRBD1	TGTGCCAGCAGCTTAGAAGGGACAGTACCTTACGAGCAGTACTTC	CASSLEGTVPYEQYF
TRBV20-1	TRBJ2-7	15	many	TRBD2	TGCAGTGCTAGAGAACTTAGCGGGGACTCCTACGAGCAGTACTTC	CSARELSGDSYEQYF
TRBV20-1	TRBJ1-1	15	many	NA	TGCAGTGCTAGAAAGGGCGGGGGCTCGGACACTGAAGCTTTCTTT	CSARKGGGSDTEAFF
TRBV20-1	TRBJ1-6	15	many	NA	TGCAGTGCTGGCAGCTCGGCCTCCTATAATTCACCCCTCCACTTT	CSAGSSASYNSPLHF
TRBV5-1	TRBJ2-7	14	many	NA	TGCGCCAGCAGCTTGACAGGGACAAAGGACGAGCAGTACTTC	CASSLTGTKDEQYF
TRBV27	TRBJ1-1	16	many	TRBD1	TGTGCCAGCAGTTTAGCGGGGGGGGCAGGGGGGACTGAAGCTTTCTTT	CASSLAGGAGGTEAFF
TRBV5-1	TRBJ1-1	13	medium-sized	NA	TGCGCCAGCAGCTGGGGACAATACACTGAAGCTTTCTTT	CASSWGQYTEAFF
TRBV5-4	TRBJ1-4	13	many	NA	TGTGCCAGCAGCTTGGCTGTTAATGAAAAACTGTTTTTT	CASSLAVNEKLFF
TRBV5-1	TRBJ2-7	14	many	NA	TGCGCCAGCAGCCTCTCCCAGGGCCCCTACGAGCAGTACTTC	CASSLSQGPYEQYF